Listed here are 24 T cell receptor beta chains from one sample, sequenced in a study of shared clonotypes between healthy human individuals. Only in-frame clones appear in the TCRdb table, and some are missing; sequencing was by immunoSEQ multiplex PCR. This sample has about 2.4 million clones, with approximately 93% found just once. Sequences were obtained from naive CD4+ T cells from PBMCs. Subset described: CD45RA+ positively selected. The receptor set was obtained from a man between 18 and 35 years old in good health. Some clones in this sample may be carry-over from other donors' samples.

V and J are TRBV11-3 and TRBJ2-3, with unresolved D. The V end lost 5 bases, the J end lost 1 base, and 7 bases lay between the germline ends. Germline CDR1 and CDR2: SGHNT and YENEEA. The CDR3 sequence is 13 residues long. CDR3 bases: TGTGCCAGCAGCCGTCGGGGCACAGATACGCAGTATTTT. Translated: CASSRRGTDTQYF. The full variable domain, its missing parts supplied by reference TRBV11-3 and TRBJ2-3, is EAGVVQSPRYKIIEKKQPVAFWCNPISGHNTLYWYLQNLGQGPELLIRYENEEAVDDSQLPKDRFSAERLKGVDSTLKIQPAELGDSAVYLCASSRRGTDTQYFGPGTRLTVL.

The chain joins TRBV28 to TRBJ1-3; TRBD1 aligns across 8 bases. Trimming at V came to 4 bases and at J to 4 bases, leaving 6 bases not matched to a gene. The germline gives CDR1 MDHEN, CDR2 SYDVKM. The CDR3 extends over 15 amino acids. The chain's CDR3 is CASSSTQGAGNTIYF. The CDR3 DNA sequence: TGTGCCAGCAGTTCTACCCAGGGGGCCGGAAACACCATATATTTT.

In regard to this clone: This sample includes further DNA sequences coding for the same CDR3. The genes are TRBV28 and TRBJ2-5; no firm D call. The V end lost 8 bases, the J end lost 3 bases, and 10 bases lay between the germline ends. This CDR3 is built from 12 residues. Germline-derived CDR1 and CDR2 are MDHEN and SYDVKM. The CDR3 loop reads CASSSGKETQYF. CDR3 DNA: TGTGCCAGCTCCTCGGGCAAAGAGACCCAGTACTTC.

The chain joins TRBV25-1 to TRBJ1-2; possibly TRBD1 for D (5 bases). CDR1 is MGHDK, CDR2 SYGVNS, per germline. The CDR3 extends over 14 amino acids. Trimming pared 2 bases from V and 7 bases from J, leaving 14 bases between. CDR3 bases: TGTGCCAGCAGTGAAGGCCCAGGGATGGCTGGCTACACCTTC. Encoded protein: CASSEGPGMAGYTF.

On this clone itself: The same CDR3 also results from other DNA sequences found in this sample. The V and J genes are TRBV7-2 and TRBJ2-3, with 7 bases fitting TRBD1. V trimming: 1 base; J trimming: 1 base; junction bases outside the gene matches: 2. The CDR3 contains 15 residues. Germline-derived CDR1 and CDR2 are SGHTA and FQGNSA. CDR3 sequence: CASSLDRGGTDTQYF. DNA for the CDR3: TGTGCCAGCAGCTTAGACAGGGGCGGCACAGATACGCAGTATTTT. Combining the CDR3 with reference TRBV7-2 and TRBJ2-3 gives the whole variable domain GAGVSQSPSNKVTEKGKDVELRCDPISGHTALYWYRQSLGQGLEFLIYFQGNSAPDKSGLPSDRFSAERTGGSVSTLTIQRTQQEDSAVYLCASSLDRGGTDTQYFGPGTRLTVL.

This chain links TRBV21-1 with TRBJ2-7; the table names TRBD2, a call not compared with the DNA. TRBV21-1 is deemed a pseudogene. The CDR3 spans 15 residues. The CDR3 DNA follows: TGTGCCAGCAGCAAAGAAGAGTCTCATTCCTACGAGCAGTACTTC. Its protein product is CASSKEESHSYEQYF.

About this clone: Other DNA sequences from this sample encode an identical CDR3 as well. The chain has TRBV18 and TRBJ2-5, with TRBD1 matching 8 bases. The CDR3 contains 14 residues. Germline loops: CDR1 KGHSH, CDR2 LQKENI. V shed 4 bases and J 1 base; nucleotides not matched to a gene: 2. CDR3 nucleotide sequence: TGTGCCAGCTCACTAGGGACAGGCCAAGAGACCCAGTACTTC. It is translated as CASSLGTGQETQYF.

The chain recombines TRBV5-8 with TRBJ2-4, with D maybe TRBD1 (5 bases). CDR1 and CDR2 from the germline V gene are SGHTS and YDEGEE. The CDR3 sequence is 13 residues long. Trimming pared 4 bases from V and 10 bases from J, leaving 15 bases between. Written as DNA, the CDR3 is TGTGCCAGCAGCCCCGTCCTTCCAGGGATTCAGTACTTC. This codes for CASSPVLPGIQYF.

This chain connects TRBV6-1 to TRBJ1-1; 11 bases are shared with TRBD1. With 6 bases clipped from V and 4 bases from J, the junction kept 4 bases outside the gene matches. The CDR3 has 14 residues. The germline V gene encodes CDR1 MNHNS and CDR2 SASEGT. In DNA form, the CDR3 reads TGTGCCAGCAGACTCGGGACAGGGGGCACTGAAGCTTTCTTT. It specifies CASRLGTGGTEAFF.

CDR3 DNA sequence: TGCGCCAGCAGTTCCGATTTAGTCGGGGAGCTGTTTTTT. The encoded protein is CASSSDLVGELFF. This chain joins TRBV5-1 and TRBJ2-2; D gene unclear. Per germline, CDR1 SGHRS and CDR2 YFSETQ. The CDR3 spans 13 residues. V lost 5 bases, J lost 7 bases, and 12 bases lay in between.

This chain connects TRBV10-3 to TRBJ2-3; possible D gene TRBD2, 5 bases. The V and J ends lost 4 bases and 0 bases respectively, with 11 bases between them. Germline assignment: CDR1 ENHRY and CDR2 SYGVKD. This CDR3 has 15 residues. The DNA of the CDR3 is TGTGCCATCAGTGTCGCGGGCCTTAGCACAGATACGCAGTATTTT. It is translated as CAISVAGLSTDTQYF.

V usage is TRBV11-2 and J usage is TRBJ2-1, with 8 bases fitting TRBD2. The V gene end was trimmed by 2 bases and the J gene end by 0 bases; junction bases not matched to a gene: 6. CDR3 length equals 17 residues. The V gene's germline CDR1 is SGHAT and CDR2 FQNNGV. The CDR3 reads CASSLLTSASSYNEQFF. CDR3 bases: TGTGCCAGCAGCTTACTGACTAGCGCGAGCTCCTACAATGAGCAGTTCTTC.

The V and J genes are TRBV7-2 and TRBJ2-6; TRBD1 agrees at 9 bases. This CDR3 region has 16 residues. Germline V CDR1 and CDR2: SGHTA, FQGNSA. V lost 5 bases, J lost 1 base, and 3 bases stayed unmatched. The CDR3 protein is CASSRQGGSGANVLTF. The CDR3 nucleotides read TGTGCCAGCAGCAGACAGGGGGGGTCTGGGGCCAACGTCCTGACTTTC. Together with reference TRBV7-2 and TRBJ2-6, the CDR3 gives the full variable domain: GAGVSQSPSNKVTEKGKDVELRCDPISGHTALYWYRQSLGQGLEFLIYFQGNSAPDKSGLPSDRFSAERTGGSVSTLTIQRTQQEDSAVYLCASSRQGGSGANVLTFGAGSRLTVL.

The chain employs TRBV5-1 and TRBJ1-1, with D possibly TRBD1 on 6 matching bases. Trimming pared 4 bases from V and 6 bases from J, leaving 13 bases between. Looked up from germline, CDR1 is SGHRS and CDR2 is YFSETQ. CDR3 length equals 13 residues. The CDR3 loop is CASSATGFAEAFF. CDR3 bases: TGCGCCAGCAGCGCAACAGGGTTCGCTGAAGCTTTCTTT.

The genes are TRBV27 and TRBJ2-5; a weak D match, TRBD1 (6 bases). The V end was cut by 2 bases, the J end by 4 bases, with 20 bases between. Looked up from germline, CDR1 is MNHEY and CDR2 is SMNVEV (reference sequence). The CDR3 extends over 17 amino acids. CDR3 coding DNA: TGTGCCAGCAGTTTAAGAGAACAGGGAGCCCCCTTAGAGACCCAGTACTTC. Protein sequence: CASSLREQGAPLETQYF.

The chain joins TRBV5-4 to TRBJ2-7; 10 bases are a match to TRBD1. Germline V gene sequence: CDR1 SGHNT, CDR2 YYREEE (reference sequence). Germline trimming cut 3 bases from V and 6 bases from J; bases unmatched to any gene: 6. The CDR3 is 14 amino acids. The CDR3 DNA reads TGTGCCAGCAGCTCGAGACAGGGGGCTGGCGAGCAGTACTTC. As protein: CASSSRQGAGEQYF.

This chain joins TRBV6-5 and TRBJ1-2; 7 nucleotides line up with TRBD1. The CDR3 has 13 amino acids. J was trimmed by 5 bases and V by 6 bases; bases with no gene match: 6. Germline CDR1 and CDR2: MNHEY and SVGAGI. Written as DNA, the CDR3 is TGTGCCAGCAGAAGGACAGGAGCTTATGGCTACACCTTC. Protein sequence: CASRRTGAYGYTF.

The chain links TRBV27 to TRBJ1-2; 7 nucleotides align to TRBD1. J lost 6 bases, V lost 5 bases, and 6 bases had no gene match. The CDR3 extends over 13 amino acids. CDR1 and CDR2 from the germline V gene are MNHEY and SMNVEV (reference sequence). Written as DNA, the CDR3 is TGTGCCAGCAGTCTAGACAGGGACCATGGCTACACCTTC. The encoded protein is CASSLDRDHGYTF.

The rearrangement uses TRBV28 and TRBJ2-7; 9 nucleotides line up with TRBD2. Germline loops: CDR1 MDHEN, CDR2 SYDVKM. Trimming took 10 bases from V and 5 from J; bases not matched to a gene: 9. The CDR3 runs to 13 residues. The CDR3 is CATGSGRSNEQYF. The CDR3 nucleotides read TGTGCCACCGGGAGCGGGAGGTCTAACGAGCAGTACTTC.

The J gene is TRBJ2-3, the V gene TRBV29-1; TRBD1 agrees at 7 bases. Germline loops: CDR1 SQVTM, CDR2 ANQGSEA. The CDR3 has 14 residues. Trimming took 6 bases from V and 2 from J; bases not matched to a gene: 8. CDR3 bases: TGCAGCGTGAACAGGGGACGTACCACAGATACGCAGTATTTT. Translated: CSVNRGRTTDTQYF.

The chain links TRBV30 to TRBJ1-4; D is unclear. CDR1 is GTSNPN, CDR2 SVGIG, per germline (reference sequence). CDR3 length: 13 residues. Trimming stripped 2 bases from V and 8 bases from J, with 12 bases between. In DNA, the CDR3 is TGTGCCTGGAGTAACCAACGGGAGGAAAAACTGTTTTTT. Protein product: CAWSNQREEKLFF.

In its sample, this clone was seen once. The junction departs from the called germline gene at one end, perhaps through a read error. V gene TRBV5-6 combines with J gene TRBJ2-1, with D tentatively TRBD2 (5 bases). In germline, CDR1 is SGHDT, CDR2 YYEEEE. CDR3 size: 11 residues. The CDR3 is CASSTLATLLF. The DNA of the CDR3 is TGTGCCAGCTCTACTTTAGCGACACTTCTCTTC.

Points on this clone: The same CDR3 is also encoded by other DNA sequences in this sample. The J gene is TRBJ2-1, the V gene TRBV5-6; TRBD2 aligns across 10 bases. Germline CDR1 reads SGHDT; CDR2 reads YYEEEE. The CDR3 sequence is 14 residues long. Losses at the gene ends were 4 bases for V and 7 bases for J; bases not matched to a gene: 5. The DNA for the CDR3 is TGTGCCAGCAGCAGTAGCGGGAGGTCGAATGAGCAGTTCTTC. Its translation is CASSSSGRSNEQFF.

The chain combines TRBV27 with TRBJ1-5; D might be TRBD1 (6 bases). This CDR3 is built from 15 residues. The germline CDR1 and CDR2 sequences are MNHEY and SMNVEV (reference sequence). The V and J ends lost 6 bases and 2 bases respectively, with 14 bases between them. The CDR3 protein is CASRGGAAGNQPQHF. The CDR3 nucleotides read TGTGCCAGCAGGGGGGGGGCGGCCGGCAATCAGCCCCAGCATTTT.